The entry below gives a single T cell receptor (beta chain) sequence along with its context. Its antigen is unidentified. The germline V gene has CDR1 PRHDT and CDR2 FYEKMQ (reference sequence). The V and J ends lost 5 bases and 2 bases respectively, with 10 bases between them. The CDR3 contains 13 residues. The primer mix had 60 Vbeta and 13 Jbeta primers. Produced via immunoSEQ multiplex PCR; TCRdb's table is partial and in-frame only. The sample includes 99,000 or so clones, around 86% of them seen just once. The data are from a study of cytomegalovirus exposure and HLA in healthy donors. Overall study findings and caveats: Some V segments, including TRBV6-2 and TRBV6-3, were excluded as indistinguishable.

The receptor comes from a man aged 25 to 40 in good health and CMV-seropositive. The genes are TRBV13 and TRBJ2-7; tentative D call: TRBD1 (7 bases). The sequencing input was PBMCs. CDR3 in DNA: TGTGCCAGCAGCCAGGGGGGTACCTACGAGCAGTACTTC. This translates into CASSQGGTYEQYF.